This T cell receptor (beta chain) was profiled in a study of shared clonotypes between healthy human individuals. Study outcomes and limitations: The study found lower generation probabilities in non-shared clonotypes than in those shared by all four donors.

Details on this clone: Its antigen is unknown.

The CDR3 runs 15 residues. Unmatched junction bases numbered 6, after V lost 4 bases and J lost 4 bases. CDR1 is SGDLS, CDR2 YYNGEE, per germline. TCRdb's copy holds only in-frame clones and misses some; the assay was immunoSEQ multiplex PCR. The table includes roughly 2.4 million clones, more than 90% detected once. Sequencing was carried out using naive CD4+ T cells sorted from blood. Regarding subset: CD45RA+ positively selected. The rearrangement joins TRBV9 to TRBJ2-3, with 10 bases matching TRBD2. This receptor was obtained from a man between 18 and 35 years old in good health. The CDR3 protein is CASSQDLAGADTQYF. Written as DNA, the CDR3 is TGTGCCAGCAGCCAAGATCTAGCGGGAGCAGATACGCAGTATTTT.